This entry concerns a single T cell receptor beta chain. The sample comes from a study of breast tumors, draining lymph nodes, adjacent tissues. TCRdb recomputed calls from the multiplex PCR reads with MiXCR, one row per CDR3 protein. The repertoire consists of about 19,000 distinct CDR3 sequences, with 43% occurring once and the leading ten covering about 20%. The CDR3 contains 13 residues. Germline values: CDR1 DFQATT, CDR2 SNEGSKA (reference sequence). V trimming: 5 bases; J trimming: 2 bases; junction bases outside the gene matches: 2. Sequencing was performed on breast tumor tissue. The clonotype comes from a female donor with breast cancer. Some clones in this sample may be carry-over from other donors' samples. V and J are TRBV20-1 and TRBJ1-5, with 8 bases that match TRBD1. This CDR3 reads CSAGGQGNQPQHF. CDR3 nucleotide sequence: TGCAGTGCTGGGGGACAGGGCAATCAGCCCCAGCATTTT.